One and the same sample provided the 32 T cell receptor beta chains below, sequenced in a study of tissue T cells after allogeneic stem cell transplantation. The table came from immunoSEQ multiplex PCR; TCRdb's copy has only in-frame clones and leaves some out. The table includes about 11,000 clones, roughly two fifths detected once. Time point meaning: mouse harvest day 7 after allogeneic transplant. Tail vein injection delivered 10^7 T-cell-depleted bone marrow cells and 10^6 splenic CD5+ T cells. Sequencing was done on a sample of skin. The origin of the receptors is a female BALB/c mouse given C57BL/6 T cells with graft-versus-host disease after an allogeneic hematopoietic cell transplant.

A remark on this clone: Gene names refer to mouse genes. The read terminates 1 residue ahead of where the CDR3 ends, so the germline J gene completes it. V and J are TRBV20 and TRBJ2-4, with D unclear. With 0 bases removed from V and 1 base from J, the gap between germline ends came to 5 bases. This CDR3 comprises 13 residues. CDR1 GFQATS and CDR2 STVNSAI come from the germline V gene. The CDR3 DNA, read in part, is TGTGGTGCTAGGGAATCGGGTCAAAACACCTTGTAC. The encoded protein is CGARESGQNTLY. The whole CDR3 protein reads CGARESGQNTLYF.

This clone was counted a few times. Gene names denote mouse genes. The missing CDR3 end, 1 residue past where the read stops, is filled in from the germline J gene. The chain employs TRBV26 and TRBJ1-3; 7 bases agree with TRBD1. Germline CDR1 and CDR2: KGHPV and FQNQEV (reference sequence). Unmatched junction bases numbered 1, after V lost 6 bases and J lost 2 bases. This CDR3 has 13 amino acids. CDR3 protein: CASRTGPGNTLYF. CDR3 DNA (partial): TGTGCCAGCAGGACAGGGCCTGGAAATACGCTCTAT. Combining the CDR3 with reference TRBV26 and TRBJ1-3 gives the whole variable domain NSKVIQTPRYLVKGQGQKAKMRCIPEKGHPVVFWYQQNKNNEFKFLINFQNQEVLQQIDMTEKRFSAECPSNSPCSLEIQSSEAGDSALYLCASRTGPGNTLYFGEGSRLIVV.

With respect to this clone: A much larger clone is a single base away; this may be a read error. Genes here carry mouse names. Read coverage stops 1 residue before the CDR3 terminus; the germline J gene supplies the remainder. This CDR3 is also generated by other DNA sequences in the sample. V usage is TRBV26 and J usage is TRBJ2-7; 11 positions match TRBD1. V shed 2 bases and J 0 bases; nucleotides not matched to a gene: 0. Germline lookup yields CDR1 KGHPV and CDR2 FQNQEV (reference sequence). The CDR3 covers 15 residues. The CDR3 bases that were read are TGTGCCAGCAGTCTGGGGACAGGGGGCTCCTATGAACAGTAC. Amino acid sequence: CASSLGTGGSYEQY. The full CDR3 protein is CASSLGTGGSYEQYF.

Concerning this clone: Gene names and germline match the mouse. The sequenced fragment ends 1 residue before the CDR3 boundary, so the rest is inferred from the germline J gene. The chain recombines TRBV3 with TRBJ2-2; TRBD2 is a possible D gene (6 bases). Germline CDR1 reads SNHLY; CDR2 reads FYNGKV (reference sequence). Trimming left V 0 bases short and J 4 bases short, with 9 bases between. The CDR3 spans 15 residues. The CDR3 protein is CASSLAWGITGQLYF. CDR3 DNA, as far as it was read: TGTGCCAGCAGCTTAGCGTGGGGGATCACCGGGCAGCTCTAC.

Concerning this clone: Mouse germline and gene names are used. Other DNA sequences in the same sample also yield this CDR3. The CDR3 sequence: CASSQDRDTEVFF. The sequenced part of the CDR3 DNA is TGTGCCAGCAGCCAAGACAGGGACACAGAAGTCTTC. V usage is TRBV2 and J usage is TRBJ1-1; perhaps TRBD1 as D (5 bases). Read data end 1 residue before the CDR3 end; the end is taken from the germline J gene. The V end was cut by 0 bases, the J end by 3 bases, with 5 bases between. There are 13 residues in the CDR3. Per germline, CDR1 LGHNA and CDR2 YSYQKL.

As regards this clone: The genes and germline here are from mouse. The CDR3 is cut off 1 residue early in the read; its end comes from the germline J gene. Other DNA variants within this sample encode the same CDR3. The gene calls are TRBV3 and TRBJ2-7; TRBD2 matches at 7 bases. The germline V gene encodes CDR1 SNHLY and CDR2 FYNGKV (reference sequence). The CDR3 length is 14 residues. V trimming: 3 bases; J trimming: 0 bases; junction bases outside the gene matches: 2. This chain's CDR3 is CASSLGGSSYEQYF. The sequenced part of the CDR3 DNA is TGTGCCAGCAGCTTGGGGGGGTCCTCCTATGAACAGTAC. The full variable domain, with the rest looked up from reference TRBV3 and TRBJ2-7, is GPKVLQIPSHQIIDMGQMVTLNCDPVSNHLYFYWYKQILGQQMEFLVNFYNGKVMEKSKLFKDQFSVERPDGSYFTLKIQPTALEDSAVYFCASSLGGSSYEQYFGPGTRLTVL.

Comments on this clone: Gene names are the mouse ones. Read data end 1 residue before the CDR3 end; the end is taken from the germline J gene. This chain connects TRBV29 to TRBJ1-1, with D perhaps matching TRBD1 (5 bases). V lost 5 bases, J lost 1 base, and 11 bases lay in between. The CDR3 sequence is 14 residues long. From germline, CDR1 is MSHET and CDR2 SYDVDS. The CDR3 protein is CASSPGGLNTEVFF. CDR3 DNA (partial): TGTGCTAGCAGTCCTGGGGGACTAAACACAGAAGTCTTC.

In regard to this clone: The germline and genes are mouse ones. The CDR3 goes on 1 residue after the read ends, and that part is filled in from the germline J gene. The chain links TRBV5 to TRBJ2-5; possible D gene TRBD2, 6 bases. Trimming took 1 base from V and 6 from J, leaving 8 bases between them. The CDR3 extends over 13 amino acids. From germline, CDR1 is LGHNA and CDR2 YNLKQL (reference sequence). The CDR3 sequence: CASSQGDFDTQYF. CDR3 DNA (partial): TGTGCCAGCAGCCAAGGGGACTTCGACACCCAGTAC.

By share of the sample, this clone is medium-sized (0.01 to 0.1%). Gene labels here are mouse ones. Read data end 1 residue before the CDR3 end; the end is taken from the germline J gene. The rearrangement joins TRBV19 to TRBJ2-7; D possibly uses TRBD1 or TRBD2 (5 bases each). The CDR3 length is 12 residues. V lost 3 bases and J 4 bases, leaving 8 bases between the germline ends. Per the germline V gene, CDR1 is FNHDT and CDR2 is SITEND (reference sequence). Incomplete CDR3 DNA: TGTGCCAGCAGTAGGGACGGATATGAACAGTAC. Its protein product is CASSRDGYEQY. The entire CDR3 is CASSRDGYEQYF.

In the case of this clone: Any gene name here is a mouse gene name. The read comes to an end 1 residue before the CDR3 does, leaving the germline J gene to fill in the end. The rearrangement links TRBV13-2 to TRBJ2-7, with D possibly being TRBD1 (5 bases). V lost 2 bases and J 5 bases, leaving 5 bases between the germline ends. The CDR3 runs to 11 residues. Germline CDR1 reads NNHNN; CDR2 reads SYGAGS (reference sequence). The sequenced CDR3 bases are TGTGCCAGCGGTGACAGGGATGAACAGTAC. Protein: CASGDRDEQY. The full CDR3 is CASGDRDEQYF.

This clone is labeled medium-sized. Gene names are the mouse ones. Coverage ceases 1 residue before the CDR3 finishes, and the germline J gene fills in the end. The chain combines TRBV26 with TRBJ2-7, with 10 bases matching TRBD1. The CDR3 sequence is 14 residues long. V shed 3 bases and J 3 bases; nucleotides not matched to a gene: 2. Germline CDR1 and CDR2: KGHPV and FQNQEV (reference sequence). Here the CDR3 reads CASSLGTGDYEQYF. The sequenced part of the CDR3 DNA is TGTGCCAGCAGTCTTGGGACAGGGGACTATGAACAGTAC.

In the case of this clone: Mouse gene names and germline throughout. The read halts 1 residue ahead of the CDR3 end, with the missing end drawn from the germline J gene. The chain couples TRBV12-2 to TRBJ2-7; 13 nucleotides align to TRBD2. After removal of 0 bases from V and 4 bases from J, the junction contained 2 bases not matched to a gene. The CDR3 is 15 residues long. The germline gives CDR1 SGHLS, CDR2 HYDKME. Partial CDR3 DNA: TGTGCCAGCTCTCTCGAGGGACTGGGGGGGTATGAACAGTAC. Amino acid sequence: CASSLEGLGGYEQY. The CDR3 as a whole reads CASSLEGLGGYEQYF.

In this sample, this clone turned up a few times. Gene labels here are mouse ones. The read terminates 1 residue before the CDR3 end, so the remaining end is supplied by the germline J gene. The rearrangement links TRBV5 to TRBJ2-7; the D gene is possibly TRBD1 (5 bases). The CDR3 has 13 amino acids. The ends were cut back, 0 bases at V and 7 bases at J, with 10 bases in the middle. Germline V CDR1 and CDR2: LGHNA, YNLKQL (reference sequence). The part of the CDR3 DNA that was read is TGTGCCAGCAGCCAAGATCGGGAGGGGGAACAGTAC. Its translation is CASSQDREGEQY. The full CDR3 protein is CASSQDREGEQYF.

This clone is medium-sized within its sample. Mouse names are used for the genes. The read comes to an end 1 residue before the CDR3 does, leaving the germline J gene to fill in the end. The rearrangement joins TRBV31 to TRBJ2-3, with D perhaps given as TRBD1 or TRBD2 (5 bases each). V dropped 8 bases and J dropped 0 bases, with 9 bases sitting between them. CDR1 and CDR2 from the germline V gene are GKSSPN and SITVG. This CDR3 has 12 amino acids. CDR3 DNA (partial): TGTGCCCTCGGGGGTAGTGCAGAAACGCTGTAT. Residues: CALGGSAETLY. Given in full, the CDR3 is CALGGSAETLYF.

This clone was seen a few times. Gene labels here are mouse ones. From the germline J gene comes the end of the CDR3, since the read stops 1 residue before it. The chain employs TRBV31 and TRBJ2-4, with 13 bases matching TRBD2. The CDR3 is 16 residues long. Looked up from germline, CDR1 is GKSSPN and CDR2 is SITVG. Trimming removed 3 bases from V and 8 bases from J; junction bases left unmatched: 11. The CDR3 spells CAWSLGTGGEDGTLYF. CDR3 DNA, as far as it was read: TGTGCCTGGAGCCTCGGGACTGGGGGGGAAGATGGCACCTTGTAC.

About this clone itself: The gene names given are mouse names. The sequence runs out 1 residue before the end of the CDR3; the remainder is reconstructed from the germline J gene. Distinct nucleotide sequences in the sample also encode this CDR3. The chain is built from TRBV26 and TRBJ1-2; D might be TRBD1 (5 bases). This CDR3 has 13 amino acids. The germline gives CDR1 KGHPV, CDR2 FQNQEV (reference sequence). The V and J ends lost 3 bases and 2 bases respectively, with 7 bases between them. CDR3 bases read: TGTGCCAGCAGTCTTTCAGGGAACTCCGACTACACC. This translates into CASSLSGNSDYT. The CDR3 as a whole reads CASSLSGNSDYTF. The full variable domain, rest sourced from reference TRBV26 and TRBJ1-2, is NSKVIQTPRYLVKGQGQKAKMRCIPEKGHPVVFWYQQNKNNEFKFLINFQNQEVLQQIDMTEKRFSAECPSNSPCSLEIQSSEAGDSALYLCASSLSGNSDYTFGSGTRLLVI.

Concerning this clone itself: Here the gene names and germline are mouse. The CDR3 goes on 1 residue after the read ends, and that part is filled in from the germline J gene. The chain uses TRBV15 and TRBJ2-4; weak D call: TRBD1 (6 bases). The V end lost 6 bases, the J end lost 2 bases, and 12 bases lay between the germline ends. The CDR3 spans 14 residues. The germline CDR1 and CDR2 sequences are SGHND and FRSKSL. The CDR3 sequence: CASSRGTHQNTLYF. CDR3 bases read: TGTGCCAGCAGCCGTGGGACACATCAAAACACCTTGTAC.

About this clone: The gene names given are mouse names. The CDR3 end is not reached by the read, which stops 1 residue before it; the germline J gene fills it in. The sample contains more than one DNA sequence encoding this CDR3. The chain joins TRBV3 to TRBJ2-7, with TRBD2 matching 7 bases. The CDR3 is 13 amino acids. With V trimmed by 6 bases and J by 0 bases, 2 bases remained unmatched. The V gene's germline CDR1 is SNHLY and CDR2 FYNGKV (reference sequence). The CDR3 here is CASRTGSSYEQYF. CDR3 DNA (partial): TGTGCCAGCAGGACTGGGAGCTCCTATGAACAGTAC.

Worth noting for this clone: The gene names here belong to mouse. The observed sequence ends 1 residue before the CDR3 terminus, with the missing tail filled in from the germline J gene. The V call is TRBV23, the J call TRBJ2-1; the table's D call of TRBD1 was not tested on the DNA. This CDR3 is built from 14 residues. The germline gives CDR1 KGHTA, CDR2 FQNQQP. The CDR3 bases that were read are TGCTCCAGCAGTCCCCAGGGGAACTATGCTGAGCAGTTC. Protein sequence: CSSSPQGNYAEQF. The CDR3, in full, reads CSSSPQGNYAEQFF.

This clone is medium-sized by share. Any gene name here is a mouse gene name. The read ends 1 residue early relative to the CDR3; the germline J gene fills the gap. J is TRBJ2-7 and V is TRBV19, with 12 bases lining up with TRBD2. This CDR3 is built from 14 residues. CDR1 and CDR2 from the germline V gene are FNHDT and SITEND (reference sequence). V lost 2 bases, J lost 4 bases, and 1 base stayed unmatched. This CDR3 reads CASSMGTGGYEQYF. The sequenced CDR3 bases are TGTGCCAGCAGTATGGGGACTGGGGGGTATGAACAGTAC.

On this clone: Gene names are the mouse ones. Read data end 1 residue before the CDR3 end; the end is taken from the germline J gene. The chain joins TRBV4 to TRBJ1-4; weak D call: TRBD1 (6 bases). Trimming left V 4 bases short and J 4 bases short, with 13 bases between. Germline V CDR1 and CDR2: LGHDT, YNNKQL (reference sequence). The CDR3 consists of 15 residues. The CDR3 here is CASSSQGTGNERLFF. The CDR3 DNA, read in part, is TGTGCCAGCAGCTCCCAGGGGACCGGCAACGAAAGATTATTT.

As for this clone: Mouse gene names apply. The CDR3 sequence is CASGDWRTGHYEQYF. Incomplete CDR3 DNA: TGTGCCAGCGGTGATTGGAGGACAGGGCACTATGAACAGTAC. The rearrangement joins TRBV13-2 to TRBJ2-7, with 8 bases lining up with TRBD1. The read is 1 residue too short to cover the CDR3 end, so that end is filled in from the germline J gene. V trimming: 1 base; J trimming: 3 bases; junction bases outside the gene matches: 6. Germline V gives CDR1 NNHNN, CDR2 SYGAGS (reference sequence). The CDR3 sequence is 15 residues long.

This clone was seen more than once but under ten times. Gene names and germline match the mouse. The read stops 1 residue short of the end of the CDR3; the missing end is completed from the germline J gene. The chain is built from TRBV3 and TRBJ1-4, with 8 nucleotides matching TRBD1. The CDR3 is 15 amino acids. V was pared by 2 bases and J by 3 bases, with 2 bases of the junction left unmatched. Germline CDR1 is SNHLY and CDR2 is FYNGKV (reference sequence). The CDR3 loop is CASSLRQGTNERLFF. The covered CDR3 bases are TGTGCCAGCAGCTTAAGACAGGGGACCAACGAAAGATTATTT.

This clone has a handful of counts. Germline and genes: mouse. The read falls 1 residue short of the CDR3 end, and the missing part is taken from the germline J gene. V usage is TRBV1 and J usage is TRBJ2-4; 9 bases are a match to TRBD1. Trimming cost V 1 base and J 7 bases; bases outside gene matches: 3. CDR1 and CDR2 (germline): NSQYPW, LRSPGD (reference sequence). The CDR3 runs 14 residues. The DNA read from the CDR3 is TGCACCTGCAGTGCAGTCCGGGACAGGGACACCTTGTAC. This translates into CTCSAVRDRDTLY. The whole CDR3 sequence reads CTCSAVRDRDTLYF.

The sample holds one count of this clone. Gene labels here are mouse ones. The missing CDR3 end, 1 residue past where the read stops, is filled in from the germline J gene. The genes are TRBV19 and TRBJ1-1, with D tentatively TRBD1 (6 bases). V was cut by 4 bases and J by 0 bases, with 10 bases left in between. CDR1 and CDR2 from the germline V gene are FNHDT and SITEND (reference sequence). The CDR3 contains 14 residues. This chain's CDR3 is CASSRDNANTEVFF. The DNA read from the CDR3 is TGTGCCAGCAGTCGGGACAATGCAAACACAGAAGTCTTC.

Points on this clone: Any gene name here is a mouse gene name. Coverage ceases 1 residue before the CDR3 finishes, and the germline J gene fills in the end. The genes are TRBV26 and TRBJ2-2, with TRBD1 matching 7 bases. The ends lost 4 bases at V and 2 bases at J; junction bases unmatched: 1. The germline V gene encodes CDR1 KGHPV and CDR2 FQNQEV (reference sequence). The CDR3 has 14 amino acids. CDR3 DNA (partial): TGTGCCAGCAGTCGGGGACAGAACACCGGGCAGCTCTAC. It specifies CASSRGQNTGQLY. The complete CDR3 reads CASSRGQNTGQLYF.

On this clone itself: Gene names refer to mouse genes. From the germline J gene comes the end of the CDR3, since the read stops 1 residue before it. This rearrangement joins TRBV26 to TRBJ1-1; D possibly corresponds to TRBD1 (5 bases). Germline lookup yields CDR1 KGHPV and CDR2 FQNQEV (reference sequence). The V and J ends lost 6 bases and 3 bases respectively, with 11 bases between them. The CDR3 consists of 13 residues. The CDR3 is CASRRGGDTEVFF. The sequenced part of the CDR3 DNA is TGTGCCAGCAGGCGGGGGGGTGACACAGAAGTCTTC.

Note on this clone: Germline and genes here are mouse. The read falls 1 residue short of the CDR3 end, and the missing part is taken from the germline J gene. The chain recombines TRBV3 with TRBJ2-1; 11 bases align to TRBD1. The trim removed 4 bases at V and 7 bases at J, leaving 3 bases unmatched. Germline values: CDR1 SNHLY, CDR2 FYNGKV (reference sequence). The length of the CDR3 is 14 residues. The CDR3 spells CASSYGTGGAEQFF. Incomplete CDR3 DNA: TGTGCCAGCAGCTACGGGACAGGGGGGGCTGAGCAGTTC.

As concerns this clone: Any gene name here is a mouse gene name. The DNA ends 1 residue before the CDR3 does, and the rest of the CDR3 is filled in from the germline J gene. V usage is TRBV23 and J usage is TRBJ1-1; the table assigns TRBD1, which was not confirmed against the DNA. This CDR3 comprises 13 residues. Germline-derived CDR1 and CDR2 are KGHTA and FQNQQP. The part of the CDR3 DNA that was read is TGCTCCAGCACTCCGGGACAGAACACAGAAGTCTTC. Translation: CSSTPGQNTEVF. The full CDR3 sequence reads CSSTPGQNTEVFF.

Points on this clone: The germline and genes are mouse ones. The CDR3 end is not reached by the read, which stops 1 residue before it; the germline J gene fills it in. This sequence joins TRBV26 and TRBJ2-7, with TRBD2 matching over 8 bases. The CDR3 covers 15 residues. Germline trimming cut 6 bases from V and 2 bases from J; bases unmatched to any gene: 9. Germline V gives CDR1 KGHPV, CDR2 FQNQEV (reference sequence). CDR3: CASRRVGTGPYEQYF. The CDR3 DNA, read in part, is TGTGCCAGCAGGCGTGTCGGGACTGGCCCCTATGAACAGTAC.

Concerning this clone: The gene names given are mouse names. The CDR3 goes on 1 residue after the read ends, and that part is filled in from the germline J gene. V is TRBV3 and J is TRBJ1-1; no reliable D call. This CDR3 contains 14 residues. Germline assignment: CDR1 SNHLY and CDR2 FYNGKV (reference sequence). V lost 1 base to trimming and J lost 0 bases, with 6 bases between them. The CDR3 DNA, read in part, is TGTGCCAGCAGCTTAGTCAGGTCAAACACAGAAGTCTTC. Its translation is CASSLVRSNTEVF. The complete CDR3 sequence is CASSLVRSNTEVFF.

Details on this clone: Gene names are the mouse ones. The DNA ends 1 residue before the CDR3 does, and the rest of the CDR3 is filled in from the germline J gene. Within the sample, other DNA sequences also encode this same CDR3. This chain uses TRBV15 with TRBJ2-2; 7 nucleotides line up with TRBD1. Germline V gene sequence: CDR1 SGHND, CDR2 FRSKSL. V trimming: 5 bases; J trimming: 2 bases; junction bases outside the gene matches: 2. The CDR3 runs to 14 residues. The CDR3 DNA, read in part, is TGTGCCAGCAGTCCGGGACAGAACACCGGGCAGCTCTAC. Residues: CASSPGQNTGQLY. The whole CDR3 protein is CASSPGQNTGQLYF. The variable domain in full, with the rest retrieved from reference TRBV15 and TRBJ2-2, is DAGVTQTPRHEVAEKGQTIILKCEPVSGHNDLFWYRQTKIQGLELLSYFRSKSLMEDGGAFKDRFKAEMLNSSFSTLKIQPTEPKDSAVYLCASSPGQNTGQLYFGEGSKLTVL.